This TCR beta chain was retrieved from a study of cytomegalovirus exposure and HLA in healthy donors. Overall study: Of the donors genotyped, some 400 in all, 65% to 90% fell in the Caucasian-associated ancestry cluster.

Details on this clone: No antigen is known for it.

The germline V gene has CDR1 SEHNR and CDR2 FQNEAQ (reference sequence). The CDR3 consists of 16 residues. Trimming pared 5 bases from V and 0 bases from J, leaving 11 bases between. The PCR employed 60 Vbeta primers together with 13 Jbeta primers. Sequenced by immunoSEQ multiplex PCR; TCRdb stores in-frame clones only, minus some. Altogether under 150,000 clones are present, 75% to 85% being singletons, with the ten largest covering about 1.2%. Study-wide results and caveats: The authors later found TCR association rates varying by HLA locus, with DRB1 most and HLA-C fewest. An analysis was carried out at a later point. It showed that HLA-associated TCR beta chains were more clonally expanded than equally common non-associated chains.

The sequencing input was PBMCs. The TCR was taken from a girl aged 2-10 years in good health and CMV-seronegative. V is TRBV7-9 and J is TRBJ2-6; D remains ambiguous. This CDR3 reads CASSQFRSSGANVLTF. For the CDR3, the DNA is TGTGCCAGCAGCCAGTTTCGATCCTCTGGGGCCAACGTCCTGACTTTC.